Listed below are T cell receptor beta chains from one sample, sequenced in a study of CD8 T cells in Susac syndrome. TCRdb passed the immunoSEQ multiplex PCR reads through MiXCR, listing each CDR3 protein once. In the table there are some 150,000 distinct CDR3 sequences, approximately 94% of which are singletons. What was sequenced was CD4+ T cells from PBMCs. The receptor source for this set is a human donor in good health. The CDR3 runs from the conserved cysteine through the conserved F or W. D genes are given only for firm matches. Clone size appears in some rows only: once, few, many, or a class for an expanded clone.

j_call: TRBJ1-2; d_call: .; v_call: TRBV30; clone_size: .; cdr3_aa: CAWAPQGDGYTF; cdr3_nt: TGTGCCTGGGCCCCACAGGGTGATGGCTACACCTTC
j_call: TRBJ1-2; d_call: .; v_call: TRBV14; clone_size: few; cdr3_aa: CASSQDLGGRYGYTF; cdr3_nt: TGTGCCAGCAGCCAAGATCTGGGTGGGCGGTATGGCTACACCTTC
j_call: TRBJ1-5; d_call: .; v_call: TRBV4-1; clone_size: .; cdr3_aa: CASSQVPEGSEGNQPQHF; cdr3_nt: TGCGCCAGCAGCCAAGTCCCGGAGGGGAGCGAGGGTAATCAGCCCCAGCATTTT
j_call: TRBJ2-7; d_call: .; v_call: TRBV24-1; clone_size: .; cdr3_aa: CATSDSATSGQYF; cdr3_nt: TGTGCCACCAGTGACTCCGCTACATCCGGGCAGTACTTC
j_call: TRBJ1-1; d_call: .; v_call: TRBV5-4; clone_size: .; cdr3_aa: CASSTGTLNTEAFF; cdr3_nt: TGTGCCAGCAGCACAGGGACCTTGAACACTGAAGCTTTCTTT
j_call: TRBJ2-5; d_call: .; v_call: TRBV6-6; clone_size: .; cdr3_aa: CASSYSDARQETQYF; cdr3_nt: TGTGCCAGCAGTTACTCGGACGCACGCCAAGAGACCCAGTACTTC
j_call: TRBJ1-2; d_call: TRBD1; v_call: TRBV7-2; clone_size: .; cdr3_aa: CASSFLRTGGLGYTF; cdr3_nt: TGTGCCAGCAGCTTCCTCCGAACAGGGGGCCTTGGCTACACCTTC
j_call: TRBJ2-7; d_call: TRBD2; v_call: TRBV12-3/TRBV12-4; clone_size: .; cdr3_aa: CASSAAAGSNEQYF; cdr3_nt: TGTGCCAGCAGTGCCGCAGCGGGGAGTAACGAGCAGTACTTC
j_call: TRBJ2-2; d_call: TRBD1; v_call: TRBV19; clone_size: .; cdr3_aa: CASIRTGRTGELFF; cdr3_nt: TGTGCCAGTATAAGGACAGGCCGGACCGGGGAGCTGTTTTTT
j_call: TRBJ2-1; d_call: .; v_call: TRBV29-1; clone_size: .; cdr3_aa: CSVEDWRTNEQFF; cdr3_nt: TGCAGCGTTGAGGATTGGCGGACCAATGAGCAGTTCTTC
j_call: TRBJ1-2; d_call: TRBD1; v_call: TRBV5-4; clone_size: .; cdr3_aa: CASSSEQGNYGYTF; cdr3_nt: TGTGCCAGCAGCTCAGAACAGGGGAACTATGGCTACACCTTC
j_call: TRBJ2-4; d_call: .; v_call: TRBV19; clone_size: .; cdr3_aa: CASSMWSLTKNIQYF; cdr3_nt: TGTGCCAGTAGTATGTGGAGTTTGACCAAAAACATTCAGTACTTC
j_call: TRBJ2-5; d_call: TRBD1; v_call: TRBV6-5; clone_size: .; cdr3_aa: CASSYSGTGMETQYF; cdr3_nt: TGTGCCAGCAGTTACTCCGGGACAGGGATGGAGACCCAGTACTTC
j_call: TRBJ2-1; d_call: TRBD2; v_call: TRBV7-2; clone_size: once; cdr3_aa: CASSPLAGGRNEQFF; cdr3_nt: TGTGCCAGCAGCCCACTAGCGGGAGGGCGTAATGAGCAGTTCTTC
j_call: TRBJ2-7; d_call: .; v_call: TRBV2; clone_size: .; cdr3_aa: CASMAYRNEQYF; cdr3_nt: TGTGCCAGCATGGCCTATCGAAACGAGCAGTACTTC
j_call: TRBJ2-3; d_call: .; v_call: TRBV11-2; clone_size: .; cdr3_aa: CASSLGNKAPTDTQYF; cdr3_nt: TGTGCCAGCAGCTTAGGGAATAAGGCACCCACAGATACGCAGTATTTT
j_call: TRBJ2-7; d_call: .; v_call: TRBV15; clone_size: .; cdr3_aa: CATSRERMGESLTKSYEQYF; cdr3_nt: TGTGCCACCAGCAGAGAACGAATGGGTGAAAGCCTCACGAAGTCCTACGAGCAGTACTTC
j_call: TRBJ2-6; d_call: .; v_call: TRBV2; clone_size: .; cdr3_aa: CASREGSGANVLTF; cdr3_nt: TGTGCCAGCAGGGAGGGATCTGGGGCCAACGTCCTGACTTTC
j_call: TRBJ2-6; d_call: TRBD1; v_call: TRBV19; clone_size: .; cdr3_aa: CASSIRRQGATGANVLTF; cdr3_nt: TGTGCCAGTAGTATTAGGCGGCAGGGGGCAACAGGGGCCAACGTCCTGACTTTC
j_call: TRBJ1-1; d_call: .; v_call: TRBV23-1; clone_size: .; cdr3_aa: CASSQSEDRWSMNTEAFF; cdr3_nt: TGCGCCAGCAGTCAATCTGAAGACAGGTGGAGCATGAACACTGAAGCTTTCTTT
j_call: TRBJ2-5; d_call: .; v_call: TRBV19; clone_size: .; cdr3_aa: CASLGGETQYF; cdr3_nt: TGTGCCAGCTTAGGAGGGGAGACCCAGTACTTC
j_call: TRBJ1-2; d_call: TRBD1; v_call: TRBV2; clone_size: .; cdr3_aa: CASRPTGGTDYGYTF; cdr3_nt: TGTGCCAGCAGGCCTACAGGGGGAACGGACTATGGCTACACCTTC